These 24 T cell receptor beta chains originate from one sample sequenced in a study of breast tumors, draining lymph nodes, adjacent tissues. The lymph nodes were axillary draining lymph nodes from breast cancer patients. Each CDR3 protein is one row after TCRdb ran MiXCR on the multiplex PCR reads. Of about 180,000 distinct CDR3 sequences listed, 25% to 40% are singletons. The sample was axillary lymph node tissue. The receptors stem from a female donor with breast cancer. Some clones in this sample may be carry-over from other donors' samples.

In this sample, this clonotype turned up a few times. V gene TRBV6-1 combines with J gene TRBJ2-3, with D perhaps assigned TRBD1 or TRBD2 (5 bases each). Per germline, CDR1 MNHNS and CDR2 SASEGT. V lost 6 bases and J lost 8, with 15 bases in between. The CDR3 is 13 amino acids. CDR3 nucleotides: TGTGCCAGCAGCTCCGGGGCGCTTGTTACGCAGTATTTT. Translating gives CASSSGALVTQYF.

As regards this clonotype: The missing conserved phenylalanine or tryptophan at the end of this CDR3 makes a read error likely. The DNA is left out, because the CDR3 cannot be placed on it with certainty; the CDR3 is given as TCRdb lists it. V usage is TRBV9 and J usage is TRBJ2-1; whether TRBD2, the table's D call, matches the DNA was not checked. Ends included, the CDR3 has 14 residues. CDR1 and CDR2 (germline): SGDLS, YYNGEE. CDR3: CASSVELAGVEQSL.

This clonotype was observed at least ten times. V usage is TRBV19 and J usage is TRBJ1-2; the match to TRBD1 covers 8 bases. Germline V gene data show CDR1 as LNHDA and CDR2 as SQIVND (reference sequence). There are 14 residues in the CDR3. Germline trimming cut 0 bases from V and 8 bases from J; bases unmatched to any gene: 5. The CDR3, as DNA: TGTGCCAGTAGTATAGACAGGGGGCCAAGCGGCTACACCTTC. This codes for CASSIDRGPSGYTF. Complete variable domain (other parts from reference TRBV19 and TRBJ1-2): DGGITQSPKYLFRKEGQNVTLSCEQNLNHDAMYWYRQDPGQGLRLIYYSQIVNDFQKGDIAEGYSVSREKKESFPLTVTSAQKNPTAFYLCASSIDRGPSGYTFGSGTRLTVV.

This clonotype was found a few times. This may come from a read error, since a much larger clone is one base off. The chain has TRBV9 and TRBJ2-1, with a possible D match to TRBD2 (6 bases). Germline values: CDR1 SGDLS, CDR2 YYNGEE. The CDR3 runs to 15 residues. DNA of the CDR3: TGTGCCAGCAGCGGTACTACTAGCTCCTACAATGAGCCGTTCTTC. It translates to CASSGTTSSYNEPFF.

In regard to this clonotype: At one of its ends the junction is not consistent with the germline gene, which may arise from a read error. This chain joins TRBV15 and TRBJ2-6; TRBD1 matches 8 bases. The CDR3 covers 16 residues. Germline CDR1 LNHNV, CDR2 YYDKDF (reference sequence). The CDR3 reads CATSRRTGSGANALTF. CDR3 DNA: TGTGCCACCAGCAGAAGGACAGGGTCTGGGGCCAACGCCCTGACTTTC.

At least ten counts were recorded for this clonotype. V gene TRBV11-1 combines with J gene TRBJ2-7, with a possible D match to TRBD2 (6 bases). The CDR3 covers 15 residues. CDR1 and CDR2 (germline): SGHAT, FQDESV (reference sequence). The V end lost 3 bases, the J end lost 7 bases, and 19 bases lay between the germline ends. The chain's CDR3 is CASSFYGGDSGEQYF. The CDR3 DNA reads TGTGCCAGCAGCTTCTACGGCGGGGATTCGGGAGAGCAGTACTTC.

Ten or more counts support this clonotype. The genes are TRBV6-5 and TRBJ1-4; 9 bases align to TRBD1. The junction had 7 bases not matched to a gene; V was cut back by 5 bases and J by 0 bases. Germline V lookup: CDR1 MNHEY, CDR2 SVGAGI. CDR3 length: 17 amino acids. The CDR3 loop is CASSPGTGRTTNEKLFF. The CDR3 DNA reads TGTGCCAGCAGTCCTGGGACAGGGAGGACAACTAATGAAAAACTGTTTTTT.

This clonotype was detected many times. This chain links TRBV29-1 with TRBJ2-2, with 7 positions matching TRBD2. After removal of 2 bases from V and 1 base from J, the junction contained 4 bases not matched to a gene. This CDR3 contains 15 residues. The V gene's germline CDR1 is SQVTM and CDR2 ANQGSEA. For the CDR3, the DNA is TGCAGCGTTGAAATTCGCGGGAGGAACACCGGGGAGCTGTTTTTT. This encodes CSVEIRGRNTGELFF.

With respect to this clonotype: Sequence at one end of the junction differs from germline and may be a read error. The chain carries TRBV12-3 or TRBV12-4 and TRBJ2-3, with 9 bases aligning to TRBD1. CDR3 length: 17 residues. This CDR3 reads CASSPGTGKDSTDTQYF. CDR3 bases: TGTGCCAGCAGCCCCGGGACAGGGAAGGACTCCACAGATACGCAGTATTTC.

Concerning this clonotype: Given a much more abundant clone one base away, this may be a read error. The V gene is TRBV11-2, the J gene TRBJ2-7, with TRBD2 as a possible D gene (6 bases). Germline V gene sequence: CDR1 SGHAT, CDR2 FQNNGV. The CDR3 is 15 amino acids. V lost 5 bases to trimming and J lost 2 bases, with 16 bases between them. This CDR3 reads CASSPEASAPYEQYF. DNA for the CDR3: TGTGCCAGCAGCCCGGAGGCTAGCGCTCCCTACGAGCAGTACTTC.

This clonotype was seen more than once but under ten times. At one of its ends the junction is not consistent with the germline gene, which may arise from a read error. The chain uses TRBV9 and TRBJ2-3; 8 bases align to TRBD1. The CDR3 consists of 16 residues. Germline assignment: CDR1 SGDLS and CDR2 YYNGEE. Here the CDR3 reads CASGVARGLDTGTQYF. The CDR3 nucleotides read TGTGCCAGCGGCGTAGCCAGGGGGCTTGACACAGGTACGCAGTATTTT.

The CDR3 reads CVSSLYGYGYTF. CDR3 nucleotide sequence: TGTGTCAGTAGTTTATACGGATATGGCTACACCTTC. The chain links TRBV28 to TRBJ1-2; no clear D. CDR1 and CDR2 from the germline V gene are MDHEN and SYDVKM. The CDR3 loop spans 12 amino acids.

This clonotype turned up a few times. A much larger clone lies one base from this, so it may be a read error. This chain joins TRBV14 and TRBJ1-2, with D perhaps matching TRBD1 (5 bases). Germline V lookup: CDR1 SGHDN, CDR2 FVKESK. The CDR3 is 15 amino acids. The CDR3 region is CASSPSFGGNYGSTF. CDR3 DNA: TGTGCCAGCAGCCCCTCCTTCGGGGGTAACTATGGCTCCACCTTC.

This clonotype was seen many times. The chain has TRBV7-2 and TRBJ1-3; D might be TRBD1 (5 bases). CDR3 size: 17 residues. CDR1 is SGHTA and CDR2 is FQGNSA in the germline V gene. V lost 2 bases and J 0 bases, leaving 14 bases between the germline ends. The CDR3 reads CASSLIGDWSSGNTIYF. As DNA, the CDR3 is TGTGCCAGCAGCTTAATAGGGGATTGGAGCTCTGGAAACACCATATATTTT.

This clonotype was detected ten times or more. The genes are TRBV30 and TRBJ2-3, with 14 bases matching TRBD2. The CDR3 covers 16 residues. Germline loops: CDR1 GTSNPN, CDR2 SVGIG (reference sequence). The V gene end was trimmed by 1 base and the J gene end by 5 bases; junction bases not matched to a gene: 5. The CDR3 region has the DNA TGTGCCTGGAGTGCGGGACTAGCGGGAGTAGGAGATACGCAGTATTTT. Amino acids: CAWSAGLAGVGDTQYF.

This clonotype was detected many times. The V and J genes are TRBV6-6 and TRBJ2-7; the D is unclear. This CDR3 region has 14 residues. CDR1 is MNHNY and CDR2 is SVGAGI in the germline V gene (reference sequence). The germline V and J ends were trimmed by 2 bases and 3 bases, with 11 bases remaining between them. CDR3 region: CASSYGRAFYEQYF. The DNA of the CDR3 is TGTGCCAGCAGTTACGGAAGGGCCTTCTACGAGCAGTACTTC.

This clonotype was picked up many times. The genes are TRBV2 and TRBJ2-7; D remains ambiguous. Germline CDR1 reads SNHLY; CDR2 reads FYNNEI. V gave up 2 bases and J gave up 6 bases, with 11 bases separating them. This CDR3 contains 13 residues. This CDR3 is CASSEFTFFEQYF. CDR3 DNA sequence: TGTGCCAGCAGTGAATTCACCTTCTTCGAGCAGTACTTC.

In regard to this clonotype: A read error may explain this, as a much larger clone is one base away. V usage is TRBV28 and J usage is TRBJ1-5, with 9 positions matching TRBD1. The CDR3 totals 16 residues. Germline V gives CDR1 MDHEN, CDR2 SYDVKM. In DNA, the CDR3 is TGTGACAGCGCAAAGGCGGAGGACAGGGGTAATCAGCCCCAGCATTTT. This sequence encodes CDSAKAEDRGNQPQHF. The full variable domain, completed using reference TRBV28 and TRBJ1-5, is DVKVTQSSRYLVKRTGEKVFLECVQDMDHENMFWYRQDPGLGLRLIYFSYDVKMKEKGDIPEGYSVSREKKERFSLILESASTNQTSMYLCDSAKAEDRGNQPQHFGDGTRLSIL.

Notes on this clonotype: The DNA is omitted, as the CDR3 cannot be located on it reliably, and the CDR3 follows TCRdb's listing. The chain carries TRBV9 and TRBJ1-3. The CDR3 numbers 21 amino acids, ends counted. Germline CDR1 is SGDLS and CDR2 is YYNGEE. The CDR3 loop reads CASSVFAGGSYEQYFGNTIYF.

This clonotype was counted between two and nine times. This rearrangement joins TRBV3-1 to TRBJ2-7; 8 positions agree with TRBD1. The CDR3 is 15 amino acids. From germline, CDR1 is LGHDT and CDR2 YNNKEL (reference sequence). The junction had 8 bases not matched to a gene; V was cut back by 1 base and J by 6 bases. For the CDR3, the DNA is TGTGCCAGCAGCCAAGGAATCACAGGGGGACTCGAGCAGTACTTC. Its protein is CASSQGITGGLEQYF.

The CDR3 loop is CASSHAGISYEQYF. The CDR3 DNA sequence: TGTGCCAGCAGTCATGCGGGGATCAGCTACGAGCAGTACTTC. This chain links TRBV6-2 or TRBV6-3 with TRBJ2-7, with a tentative D call TRBD2 (6 bases). With 5 bases removed from V and 3 bases from J, the gap between germline ends came to 14 bases. The CDR3 spans 14 residues. Germline V gene lookup returns CDR1 MNHEY and CDR2 SVGEGT.

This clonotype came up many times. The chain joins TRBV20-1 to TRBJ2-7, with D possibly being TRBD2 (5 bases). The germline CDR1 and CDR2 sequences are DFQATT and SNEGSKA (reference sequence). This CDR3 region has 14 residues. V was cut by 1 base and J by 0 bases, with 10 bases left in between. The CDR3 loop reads CSARAETTSYEQYF. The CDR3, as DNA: TGCAGTGCTAGAGCAGAGACTACCTCCTACGAGCAGTACTTC.

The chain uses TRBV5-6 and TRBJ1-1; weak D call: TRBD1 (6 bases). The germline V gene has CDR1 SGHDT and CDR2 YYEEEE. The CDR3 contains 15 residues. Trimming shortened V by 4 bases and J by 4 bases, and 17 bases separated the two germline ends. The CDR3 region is CASSRIRGQTTEAFF. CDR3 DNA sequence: TGTGCCAGCAGCAGGATCCGGGGGCAAACCACTGAAGCTTTCTTT.

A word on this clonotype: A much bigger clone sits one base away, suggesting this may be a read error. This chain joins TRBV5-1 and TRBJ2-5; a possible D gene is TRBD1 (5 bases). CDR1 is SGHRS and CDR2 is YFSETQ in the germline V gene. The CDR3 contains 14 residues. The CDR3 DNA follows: TGCGCCAGCAGACGGACAACCGCTCAAGACACCCAGTACTTC. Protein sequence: CASRRTTAQDTQYF.